This entry is about one T cell receptor beta chain. Its antigen is not identified. The data stem from a study of identical twins' blood T cells. Study-wide results and caveats: Twins shared more top CDR3 clonotypes than unrelated donors did.

Sample barcodes were added at both library ends during cDNA synthesis. Via MiXCR, TCRdb re-called the 5' RACE reads, giving one row per CDR3 protein. The sample shows fewer than 450,000 distinct CDR3 sequences, 28% of them seen only once. The V gene's germline CDR1 is MNHNS and CDR2 SASEGT. CDR3 length: 13 amino acids. Trimming cost V 2 bases and J 7 bases, with 11 bases left between them. The source of this sequence is a woman aged 18-49 years in good health. The sample taken for sequencing was PBMCs. This rearrangement joins TRBV6-1 to TRBJ1-1; D is ambiguous. CDR3 DNA sequence: TGTGCCAGCAGTGAATTGAGGGCGGGTGAAGCTTTCTTT. Translated, it gives CASSELRAGEAFF.